The 15 T cell receptor beta chains below come from one sample, sequenced in a study of early T cells in non-severe SARS-CoV-2 infection. Each CDR3 protein is one row after TCRdb ran MiXCR on the 5' RACE reads. This sample has roughly 99,000 distinct CDR3 sequences, with approximately 12% found just once. The sequences come from whole blood, collected at baseline. These receptors all stem from an adult who was a healthcare worker with PCR-confirmed SARS-CoV-2 infection or an uninfected control (not recorded which).

This clonotype turned up a few times. The chain is built from TRBV21-1 and TRBJ2-1; the table names TRBD1, a call not compared with the DNA. TRBV21-1 counts as a pseudogene. CDR3 length: 17 residues. The CDR3 DNA is TGTGCCAGCAGCAAACGTTCCGGGACAGAGAGATACGGGGAGCAGTTCTTC. It is translated as CASSKRSGTERYGEQFF.

This clonotype was observed a few times. V usage is TRBV20-1 and J usage is TRBJ2-3; tentatively, D is TRBD1 (5 bases). CDR1 is DFQATT, CDR2 SNEGSKA, per germline (reference sequence). Deletions cut 5 bases from V and 4 bases from J, with 10 bases between. The CDR3 sequence is 12 residues long. The CDR3 spells CSAPGPADTQYF. The CDR3 DNA follows: TGCAGTGCTCCAGGGCCCGCAGATACGCAGTATTTT.

Written as DNA, the CDR3 is TGTGCCAGCTCACCAGGTAGCTCCTACAATGAGCAGTTCTTC. It translates to CASSPGSSYNEQFF. The rearrangement joins TRBV18 to TRBJ2-1; D uncertain. With 2 bases removed from V and 0 bases from J, the gap between germline ends came to 5 bases. The CDR3 spans 14 residues. The germline gives CDR1 KGHSH, CDR2 LQKENI.

The table lists this clonotype with a few counts. The gene calls are TRBV20-1 and TRBJ1-1, with TRBD1 as a possible D gene (5 bases). The length of the CDR3 is 15 residues. Germline-derived CDR1 and CDR2 are DFQATT and SNEGSKA (reference sequence). Trimming took 3 bases from V and 1 from J, leaving 15 bases between them. CDR3 sequence reads: CSASQPFQGNTEAFF. As DNA, the CDR3 is TGCAGTGCTAGTCAACCGTTCCAGGGGAACACTGAAGCTTTCTTT.

This clonotype came up many times. The rearrangement links TRBV7-3 to TRBJ2-1; 12 bases are a match to TRBD1. V lost 4 bases to trimming and J lost 7 bases; unmatched junction nucleotides: 2. The length of the CDR3 is 14 residues. Germline values: CDR1 SGHTA, CDR2 FQGTGA. CDR3 DNA: TGTGCCAGCAGCTGGGGACAGGGGGCTAATGAGCAGTTCTTC. Protein product: CASSWGQGANEQFF. The variable domain in full, completed from reference TRBV7-3 and TRBJ2-1, reads GAGVSQTPSNKVTEKGKYVELRCDPISGHTALYWYRQSLGQGPEFLIYFQGTGAADDSGLPNDRFFAVRPEGSVSTLKIQRTERGDSAVYLCASSWGQGANEQFFGPGTRLTVL.

V and J are TRBV4-1 and TRBJ1-1; D remains unclear. Trimming stripped 3 bases from V and 4 bases from J, with 15 bases between. The CDR3 is 15 residues long. Germline CDR1 is MGHRA and CDR2 is YSYEKL. This CDR3 is CASSHPTHVGTEAFF. DNA of the CDR3: TGCGCCAGCAGCCACCCGACCCATGTGGGCACTGAAGCTTTCTTT.

The sample holds many counts of this clonotype. The CDR3 reads CASRPNTGTSSYNEQFF. The CDR3 nucleotides read TGTGCCAGCAGACCCAACACGGGGACCTCTTCGTACAATGAGCAGTTCTTC. V usage is TRBV28 and J usage is TRBJ2-1; D could derive from TRBD1 or TRBD2 (5 bases each). CDR1 is MDHEN and CDR2 is SYDVKM in the germline V gene. V shed 6 bases and J shed 4 bases, with 22 bases lying between them. CDR3 length: 17 amino acids.

This clonotype has just a few counts. J is TRBJ2-2 and V is TRBV12-3 or TRBV12-4, with TRBD1 identical over 9 bases. The CDR3 covers 15 residues. Trimming at V came to 6 bases and at J to 3 bases, leaving 5 bases not matched to a gene. CDR3 region: CASSDRDRDTGELFF. As DNA, the CDR3 is TGTGCCAGCAGCGACCGGGACAGGGACACCGGGGAGCTGTTTTTT.

The chain has TRBV7-9 and TRBJ1-1, with no clear D. Trimming stripped 8 bases from V and 3 bases from J, with 13 bases between. The CDR3 covers 13 residues. Looked up from germline, CDR1 is SEHNR and CDR2 is FQNEAQ (reference sequence). CDR3 residues: CASENPWDTEAFF. The CDR3 DNA reads TGTGCCAGCGAAAACCCTTGGGACACTGAAGCTTTCTTT.

This chain links TRBV20-1 with TRBJ2-6; D is uncertain. Per the germline V gene, CDR1 is DFQATT and CDR2 is SNEGSKA (reference sequence). The CDR3 is 15 residues long. Trimming took off 0 bases at V and 1 base at J, with 7 bases between the two ends. The CDR3 here is CSAREGSSGANVLTF. DNA for the CDR3: TGCAGTGCTAGAGAAGGAAGTTCTGGGGCCAACGTCCTGACTTTC.

This clonotype was counted between two and nine times. The chain combines TRBV7-2 with TRBJ2-5; possible D gene TRBD1, 5 bases. Between the trimmed V and J ends, which lost 3 bases and 4 bases, there was a span of 15 bases. This CDR3 spans 15 amino acids. Germline V gene sequence: CDR1 SGHTA, CDR2 FQGNSA. This CDR3 is CASSFKGHVTETQYF. The CDR3 nucleotides are TGTGCCAGCAGCTTTAAAGGACATGTGACAGAGACCCAGTACTTC.

This clonotype was detected ten times or more. The chain uses TRBV6-6 and TRBJ2-5, with 7 bases lining up with TRBD1. This CDR3 contains 13 residues. V lost 2 bases to trimming and J lost 9 bases; unmatched junction nucleotides: 6. Germline V gene sequence: CDR1 MNHNY, CDR2 SVGAGI (reference sequence). The DNA for the CDR3 is TGTGCCAGCAGTTACGACAGGGAGAGGGCCCAGTACTTC. Translated, it gives CASSYDRERAQYF.

This clonotype was counted at least ten times. The genes are TRBV3-1 and TRBJ2-1; 10 bases are shared with TRBD2. CDR1 LGHDT and CDR2 YNNKEL come from the germline V gene (reference sequence). CDR3 length: 15 amino acids. V trimming: 3 bases; J trimming: 8 bases; junction bases outside the gene matches: 7. The CDR3: CASSQNERGGHEQFF. CDR3 nucleotide sequence: TGTGCCAGCAGCCAGAACGAGCGGGGGGGCCATGAGCAGTTCTTC.

This rearrangement joins TRBV12-3 or TRBV12-4 to TRBJ1-1; 7 bases line up with TRBD1. V lost 7 bases and J lost 0; bases outside the gene matches: 5. The CDR3 loop spans 14 amino acids. The chain's CDR3 is CASTLGQVNTEAFF. The CDR3, as DNA: TGTGCCAGCACCCTTGGACAGGTGAACACTGAAGCTTTCTTT.

This clonotype was seen ten or more times. The chain links TRBV7-9 to TRBJ2-4, with TRBD2 matching over 7 bases. The V gene's germline CDR1 is SEHNR and CDR2 FQNEAQ (reference sequence). The CDR3 sequence is 15 residues long. The junction had 5 bases not matched to a gene; V was cut back by 6 bases and J by 0 bases. The DNA of the CDR3 is TGTGCCAGCAGTCGGGGGGAATTAGCCAAAAACATTCAGTACTTC. This sequence encodes CASSRGELAKNIQYF.